This TCR beta chain derives from a study of T-cell reconstitution after alpha-beta-depleted transplantation in children. Regarding this clonotype: Its target is unknown.

Unique molecular identifiers were built into the TCRbeta library. MiXCR was run by TCRdb on the PCR reads, yielding one entry per CDR3 protein. Among 530,000 or so distinct CDR3 sequences listed, 25% to 30% were seen once. General observations from the study: Several hundred expanded graft clones reportedly were the source of alpha-beta T cells about two months after transplant. Certain patients had high TCRbeta diversity at day 60, and it came from recipient T cells and thymic progenitors that survived. Diversity and T-cell counts at one year after transplant derived mostly from new T cells.

Germline loops: CDR1 MGHDK, CDR2 SYGVNS. The CDR3 spans 12 residues. The junction had 5 bases not matched to a gene; V was cut back by 10 bases and J by 8 bases. This sample comprised PBMCs, obtained before TCRalphabeta/CD19-depleted stem cell transplant. The receptor was isolated from a boy under three years old with Wiskott-Aldrich syndrome, due to receive a stem cell transplant. V usage is TRBV25-1 and J usage is TRBJ2-1, with 10 bases identical to TRBD2. The CDR3: CATRTSGHEQFF. DNA for the CDR3: TGTGCCACCAGGACTAGCGGCCATGAGCAGTTCTTC.